Listed here are 27 T cell receptor beta chains from one sample, sequenced in a study of post-analysis software for immune sequencing data. The study, taken as a whole, reports: About five TRBV segments were more frequent in patients than controls; TRBV5-6, TRBV5-1 and TRBV20-1 belonged to this group.

Tagging with unique molecular identifiers was a feature of the TCR beta cDNA libraries. TCRdb analysed the PCR reads with MiXCR anew, one entry per CDR3 protein. The data show hundreds of thousands of distinct CDR3 sequences, around 47% seen once. The antigens of these receptors remain unknown. Sequenced sample: blood. The source of these receptors is a girl between 5 and 17 years old with multiple sclerosis.

A few counts support this clonotype. The chain recombines TRBV4-1 with TRBJ2-1; D gene uncertain. CDR3 length: 14 residues. CDR1 is MGHRA, CDR2 YSYEKL, per germline. Trimming pared 0 bases from V and 12 bases from J, leaving 15 bases between. CDR3 nucleotide sequence: TGCGCCAGCAGCCAAGATAGCAGTGTTTTCGGGCAGTTCTTC. This gives the protein CASSQDSSVFGQFF.

The gene calls are TRBV12-3 or TRBV12-4 and TRBJ2-7; no clear D gene. The CDR3 runs to 15 residues. V lost 6 bases, J lost 2 bases, and 17 bases lay in between. The CDR3 is CASSSGGGDPYEQYF. The CDR3 region has the DNA TGTGCCAGCAGCTCGGGCGGCGGTGATCCCTACGAGCAGTACTTC.

A note on this clonotype: Mismatch with germline at one junction end may stem from a read error. The chain couples TRBV20-1 to TRBJ1-4; 8 bases are a match to TRBD1. There are 13 residues in the CDR3. Germline V gives CDR1 DFQATT, CDR2 SNEGSKA (reference sequence). The CDR3 region is CSATGTGGEKRFF. The CDR3 DNA follows: TGCAGTGCTACCGGGACAGGCGGCGAAAAACGGTTTTTT.

This rearrangement joins TRBV9 to TRBJ2-1, with D perhaps TRBD2 (6 bases). CDR3 length: 14 residues. The V end was cut by 4 bases, the J end by 6 bases, with 14 bases between. The germline V gene has CDR1 SGDLS and CDR2 YYNGEE. The CDR3 protein is CASSLRDWSNEQFF. The CDR3 DNA sequence: TGTGCCAGCAGCCTCCGGGACTGGAGCAATGAGCAGTTCTTC.

The rearrangement joins TRBV7-2 to TRBJ1-2, with D unclear. The CDR3 has 13 amino acids. CDR1 is SGHTA and CDR2 is FQGNSA in the germline V gene. V lost 1 base to trimming and J lost 8 bases, with 11 bases between them. The CDR3 spells CASSLDVGSGYTF. The CDR3 DNA reads TGTGCCAGCAGCTTAGACGTGGGGAGCGGCTACACCTTC.

V and J are TRBV29-1 and TRBJ2-3; either TRBD1 or TRBD2 may fit D (5 bases each). CDR3 size: 13 residues. Germline-derived CDR1 and CDR2 are SQVTM and ANQGSEA. V lost 5 bases to trimming and J lost 2 bases, with 11 bases between them. The CDR3 region has the DNA TGCAGCGTTACCGGGACCATCACAGATACGCAGTATTTT. Translation gives CSVTGTITDTQYF.

J is TRBJ1-2 and V is TRBV4-1, with 12 nucleotides matching TRBD1. From germline, CDR1 is MGHRA and CDR2 YSYEKL. The CDR3 is 19 residues long. V was clipped by 6 bases and J by 1 base; unmatched bases: 15. The DNA for the CDR3 is TGCGCCAGCAGGGCCGGGACAGGGGGCACCCGAGCATTTAACTATGGCTACACCTTC. It encodes CASRAGTGGTRAFNYGYTF.

The chain is built from TRBV4-1 and TRBJ2-7; 9 bases are a match to TRBD2. V lost 0 bases to trimming and J lost 7 bases; unmatched junction nucleotides: 7. This CDR3 region has 15 residues. Per the germline V gene, CDR1 is MGHRA and CDR2 is YSYEKL. The CDR3 nucleotides are TGCGCCAGCAGCCAAGATAGGCTAGCGGGAATGGAGCAGTACTTC. Translated, it gives CASSQDRLAGMEQYF.

In regard to this clonotype: A much bigger clone sits one base away, suggesting this may be a read error. This chain joins TRBV6-1 and TRBJ2-3; 11 bases match TRBD2. The CDR3 runs to 15 residues. CDR1 is MNHNS, CDR2 SASEGT, per germline. This chain's CDR3 is CASSELAGGTGTQYF. CDR3 nucleotides: TGTGCCAGCAGTGAACTAGCGGGGGGCACAGGTACGCAGTATTTT.

The J gene is TRBJ1-2, the V gene TRBV6-1; a weak D match, TRBD1 (5 bases). Germline V gene sequence: CDR1 MNHNS, CDR2 SASEGT. The V end was cut by 6 bases, the J end by 7 bases, with 18 bases between. This CDR3 has 14 residues. This chain's CDR3 is CASSTIGAAFGYTF. For the CDR3, the DNA is TGTGCCAGCAGCACGATCGGGGCCGCGTTTGGCTACACCTTC.

The CDR3 bases are TGTGCCAGCAGTCCACCACAGGGGCAGAACACTGAAGCTTTCTTT. It encodes CASSPPQGQNTEAFF. The chain joins TRBV12-3 or TRBV12-4 to TRBJ1-1; 7 bases agree with TRBD1. The CDR3 runs 15 residues. The junction had 7 bases not matched to a gene; V was cut back by 5 bases and J by 1 base.

The DNA for the CDR3 is TGTGCCAGCAGTTCCAGGGAGACAAATTACAATGAGCAGTACTTC. Amino acid sequence: CASSSRETNYNEQYF. The V call is TRBV12-3 or TRBV12-4, the J call TRBJ2-5; TRBD1 or TRBD2 may be the D gene (5 bases each). V gave up 4 bases and J gave up 11 bases, with 23 bases separating them. The CDR3 runs 15 residues.

The CDR3 is CASSQAGTRSNEQFF. DNA of the CDR3: TGTGCCAGCAGCCAAGCCGGGACTAGGTCCAATGAGCAGTTCTTC. The V gene is TRBV3-1, the J gene TRBJ2-1; 8 bases are shared with TRBD2. Germline V gives CDR1 LGHDT, CDR2 YNNKEL (reference sequence). With 1 base clipped from V and 6 bases from J, the junction kept 5 bases outside the gene matches. The CDR3 runs to 15 residues.

The chain links TRBV15 to TRBJ2-1; 7 bases are a match to TRBD1. Germline V gene lookup returns CDR1 LNHNV and CDR2 YYDKDF (reference sequence). J lost 10 bases, V lost 5 bases, and 11 bases had no gene match. The CDR3 is 14 amino acids. The CDR3 region is CATSGPGQTYEQFF. In DNA form, the CDR3 reads TGTGCCACCAGCGGACCGGGACAGACTTACGAGCAGTTCTTC.

J is TRBJ1-1 and V is TRBV6-5; 8 bases align to TRBD1. Germline trimming cut 0 bases from V and 1 base from J; bases unmatched to any gene: 1. The CDR3 spans 15 residues. Germline V CDR1 and CDR2: MNHEY, SVGAGI. The CDR3 region has the DNA TGTGCCAGCAGTTACTCAGGACAGGGGAACACTGAAGCTTTCTTT. Residues: CASSYSGQGNTEAFF.

This clonotype occurred once. The chain couples TRBV6-5 to TRBJ1-2; D remains ambiguous. V was cut by 2 bases and J by 2 bases, with 12 bases left in between. Germline V lookup: CDR1 MNHEY, CDR2 SVGAGI. The CDR3 runs to 15 residues. CDR3: CASSYGQLPNYGYTF. The CDR3 nucleotides are TGTGCCAGCAGTTACGGCCAGCTCCCGAACTATGGCTACACCTTC.

V and J are TRBV5-1 and TRBJ2-1; TRBD1 might be the D (6 bases). The J call may be in error: the DNA end matches TRBJ2-7 better. The CDR3 totals 12 residues. Germline values: CDR1 SGHRS, CDR2 YFSETQ. The CDR3 sequence: CASSGTWDEQYF. CDR3 sequence (DNA): TGCGCCAGCAGCGGGACATGGGATGAGCAGTACTTC.

With regard to this clonotype: This CDR3 fails to terminate in the conserved phenylalanine or tryptophan, so it likely reflects a read error. CDR3 sequence reads: CASSLDSVYGYTC. The CDR3 bases are TGCGCCAGCAGCTTGGACAGCGTCTATGGCTACACCTGC. The V gene is TRBV5-1, the J gene TRBJ1-2; the D is unclear. V lost 0 bases to trimming and J lost 4 bases, with 7 bases between them. Germline V gene sequence: CDR1 SGHRS, CDR2 YFSETQ. CDR3 size: 13 residues.

The genes are TRBV5-1 and TRBJ2-1; 12 bases align to TRBD2. J gave up 5 bases and V 3 bases, and 15 bases lay outside the gene matches. The CDR3 is 19 amino acids. The germline V gene has CDR1 SGHRS and CDR2 YFSETQ. This chain's CDR3 is CASSSDPTYSSGRDNEQFF. CDR3 bases: TGCGCCAGCAGCTCCGATCCTACTTATTCTAGCGGGAGGGACAATGAGCAGTTCTTC. The entire variable domain, with the rest obtained from reference TRBV5-1 and TRBJ2-1, is as follows: KAGVTQTPRYLIKTRGQQVTLSCSPISGHRSVSWYQQTPGQGLQFLFEYFSETQRNKGNFPGRFSGRQFSNSRSEMNVSTLELGDSALYLCASSSDPTYSSGRDNEQFFGPGTRLTVL.

The chain is built from TRBV6-5 and TRBJ1-2; 9 bases are shared with TRBD1. The CDR3 is 15 residues long. Germline V lookup: CDR1 MNHEY, CDR2 SVGAGI. V trimming: 5 bases; J trimming: 3 bases; junction bases outside the gene matches: 7. The CDR3 sequence is CASSTRTGEDYGYTF. The CDR3 DNA reads TGTGCCAGCAGTACCCGGACAGGGGAGGACTATGGCTACACCTTC.

The CDR3 nucleotides read TGTGCCAGCAGCTTAGGGTACAGGGACAGCATCTACACCTTC. This gives the protein CASSLGYRDSIYTF. This chain uses TRBV7-9 with TRBJ1-2; 7 bases are shared with TRBD1. Germline loops: CDR1 SEHNR, CDR2 FQNEAQ (reference sequence). CDR3 size: 14 residues. Trimming removed 1 base from V and 10 bases from J; junction bases left unmatched: 9.

About this clonotype itself: A much larger clonotype is one base distant, so this may be a read error. This chain connects TRBV7-9 to TRBJ1-2; TRBD1 is a possible D gene (5 bases). The CDR3 totals 17 residues. Germline V gene lookup returns CDR1 SEHNR and CDR2 FQNEAQ (reference sequence). The DNA of the CDR3 is TGTGCCAGCAGCTCAGGGCTGGTCCACCATACTAACTATGGCTGCACCTTC. As protein: CASSSGLVHHTNYGCTF.

The sample holds a few counts of this clonotype. V and J are TRBV6-6 and TRBJ1-5, with D unclear. V lost 5 bases and J lost 1, with 9 bases in between. From germline, CDR1 is MNHNY and CDR2 SVGAGI (reference sequence). The CDR3 loop spans 14 amino acids. The CDR3 DNA reads as TGTGCCAGCAGTAGAGCGAACAGCAATCAGCCCCAGCATTTT. Amino acids: CASSRANSNQPQHF.

Only a few counts were recorded for this clonotype. This chain connects TRBV24-1 to TRBJ2-7; D might be TRBD2 (6 bases). CDR3 length: 13 residues. V was shortened by 7 bases and J by 5 bases, with 14 bases between the two germline ends. The germline gives CDR1 KGHDR, CDR2 SFDVKD. The CDR3 DNA is TGTGCCACCAGCCAGGGTCAGCGGGACGAGCAGTACTTC. It yields the protein CATSQGQRDEQYF.

This clonotype has ten or more counts. The chain employs TRBV12-3 or TRBV12-4 and TRBJ2-7; TRBD2 matches 7 bases. The CDR3 sequence is 13 residues long. V was pared by 4 bases and J by 2 bases, with 2 bases of the junction left unmatched. CDR3 bases: TGTGCCAGCAGTTCTAGCGGCCCCTACGAGCAGTACTTC. This codes for CASSSSGPYEQYF.

This chain's CDR3 is CAWSSLNEQFF. DNA of the CDR3: TGTGCCTGGAGTTCCTTGAATGAGCAGTTCTTC. V is TRBV30 and J is TRBJ2-1; D is unresolved. This CDR3 has 11 amino acids. The germline V gene has CDR1 GTSNPN and CDR2 SVGIG (reference sequence). The V gene lost 2 bases and the J gene lost 7 bases, with 6 bases spanning the gap.

This chain links TRBV24-1 with TRBJ2-1, with TRBD1 identical over 10 bases. The CDR3 has 15 residues. Germline trimming cut 3 bases from V and 6 bases from J; bases unmatched to any gene: 4. In germline, CDR1 is KGHDR, CDR2 SFDVKD. CDR3: CATSDPGTGANEQFF. CDR3 nucleotide sequence: TGTGCCACCAGTGATCCCGGGACAGGGGCCAATGAGCAGTTCTTC.